This T cell receptor (beta chain) emerged from a study of shared clonotypes between healthy human individuals. About the research overall: There were three CD4 naive, three CD4 memory, two CD8 naive and one CD8 memory plates per donor.

Adult Caucasians living in Nashville, Tennessee made up all of the donors. Generated by immunoSEQ multiplex PCR, the TCRdb table keeps only in-frame clones and is missing some. The sample yields millions of clones, 85% to 95% seen once. With 11 bases removed from V and 0 bases from J, the gap between germline ends came to 17 bases. Per germline, CDR1 MNHEY and CDR2 SVGAGI. This CDR3 region has 14 residues. The chain joins TRBV6-5 to TRBJ2-7, with a tentative D call TRBD2 (5 bases). The specimen sequenced was naive CD4+ T cells sorted from blood. The subset denotes: CD45RA+ positively selected. The TCR comes from a man between 18 and 29 years old in good health. This chain's CDR3 is CASRGWGDSYEQYF. In DNA, the CDR3 is TGTGCCTCCCGGGGATGGGGTGACTCCTACGAGCAGTACTTC.